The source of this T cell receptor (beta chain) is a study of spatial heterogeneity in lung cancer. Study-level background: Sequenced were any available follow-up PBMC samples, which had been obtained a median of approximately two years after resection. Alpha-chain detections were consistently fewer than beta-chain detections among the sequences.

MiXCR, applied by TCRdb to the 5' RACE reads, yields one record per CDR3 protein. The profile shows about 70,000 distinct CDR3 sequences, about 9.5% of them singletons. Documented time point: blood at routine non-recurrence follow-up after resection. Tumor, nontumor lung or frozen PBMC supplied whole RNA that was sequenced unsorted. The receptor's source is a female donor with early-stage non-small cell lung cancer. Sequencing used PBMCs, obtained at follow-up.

The CDR3 here is CSAKRATKPHNSPLHF. The CDR3 DNA reads TGCAGTGCTAAGCGTGCTACCAAACCCCATAATTCACCCCTCCACTTT. V gene TRBV20-1 combines with J gene TRBJ1-6; D is uncertain. V dropped 4 bases and J dropped 5 bases, with 18 bases sitting between them. Germline V gene lookup returns CDR1 DFQATT and CDR2 SNEGSKA (reference sequence). The CDR3 covers 16 residues.